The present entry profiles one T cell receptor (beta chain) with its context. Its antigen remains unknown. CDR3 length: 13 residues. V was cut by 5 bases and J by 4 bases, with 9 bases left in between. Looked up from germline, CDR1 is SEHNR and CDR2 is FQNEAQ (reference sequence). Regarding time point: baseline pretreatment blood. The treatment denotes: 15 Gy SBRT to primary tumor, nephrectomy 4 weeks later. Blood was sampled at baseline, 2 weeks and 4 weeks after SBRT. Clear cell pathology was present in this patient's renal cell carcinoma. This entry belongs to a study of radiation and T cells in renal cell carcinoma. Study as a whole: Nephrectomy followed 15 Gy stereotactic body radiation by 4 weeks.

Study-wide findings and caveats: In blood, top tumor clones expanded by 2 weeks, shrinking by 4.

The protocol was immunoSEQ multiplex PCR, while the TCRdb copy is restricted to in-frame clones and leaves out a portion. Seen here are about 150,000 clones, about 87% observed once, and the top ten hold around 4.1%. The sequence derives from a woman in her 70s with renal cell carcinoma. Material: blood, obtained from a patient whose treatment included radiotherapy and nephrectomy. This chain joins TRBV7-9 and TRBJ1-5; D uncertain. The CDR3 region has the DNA TGTGCCAGCAGCGTCGAGGGTAATCAGCCCCAGCATTTT. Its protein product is CASSVEGNQPQHF.